This paragraph covers one T cell receptor (beta chain) sequence. The antigen is undetermined. Looked up from germline, CDR1 is SGHTA and CDR2 is FQGNSA. This CDR3 comprises 14 residues. Unmatched junction bases numbered 3, after V lost 0 bases and J lost 5 bases. This sample was taken from a study of cytomegalovirus exposure and HLA in healthy donors. Primers included in the PCR were 60 Vbeta and 13 Jbeta primers. Profiled with immunoSEQ multiplex PCR; TCRdb holds only in-frame clones, not every one. The sample contains roughly 120,000 clones, over 70% of which appear only once. Broader study findings: In a later analysis, TCR beta V- and J-gene trimming was associated with a missense DCLRE1C variant. Across donors, presence/absence analyses took sequencing depth to be roughly uniform. Cytomegalovirus-associated TCR beta chains were listed, numbering some 180.

The clonotype comes from a woman aged 35 to 49 in good health and CMV-seropositive. The sequenced sample consisted of PBMCs. J is TRBJ2-5 and V is TRBV7-2; 7 bases line up with TRBD2. The CDR3, as DNA: TGTGCCAGCAGCTTAGCGAGGGGAGGGGAGACCCAGTACTTC. Translation: CASSLARGGETQYF.